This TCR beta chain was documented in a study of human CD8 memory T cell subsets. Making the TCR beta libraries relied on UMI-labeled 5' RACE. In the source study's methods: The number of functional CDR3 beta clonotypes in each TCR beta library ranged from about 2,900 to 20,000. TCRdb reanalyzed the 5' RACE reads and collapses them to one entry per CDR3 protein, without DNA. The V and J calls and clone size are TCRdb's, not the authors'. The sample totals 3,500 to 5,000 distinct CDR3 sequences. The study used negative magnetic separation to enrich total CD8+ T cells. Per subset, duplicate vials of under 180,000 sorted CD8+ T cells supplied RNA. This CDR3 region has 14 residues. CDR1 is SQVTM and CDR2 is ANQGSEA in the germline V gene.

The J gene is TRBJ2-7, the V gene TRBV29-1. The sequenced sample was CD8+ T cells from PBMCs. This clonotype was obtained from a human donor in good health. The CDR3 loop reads CSVEDNYSSYEQYF.